The 9 T cell receptor beta chains below come from one sample, sequenced in a study of blood T cell repertoires in COVID-19. This table comes from immunoSEQ multiplex PCR, and its TCRdb copy is limited to in-frame clones, with some not included. In the table there are around 260,000 clones, 70% to 90% of which are singletons. Sequencing used peripheral blood. The receptor source for this set is a man in his late teens or twenties with active or convalescent COVID-19.

DNA for the CDR3: TGTGCCAGCAGTTTTCAGGGGACCAATCAGCCCCAGCATTTT. Translated: CASSFQGTNQPQHF. The chain uses TRBV27 and TRBJ1-5; D may be TRBD1 (6 bases). Germline CDR1 MNHEY, CDR2 SMNVEV (reference sequence). The CDR3 is 14 amino acids. Trimming pared 3 bases from V and 3 bases from J, leaving 9 bases between.

The chain is built from TRBV15 and TRBJ2-5, with 8 positions matching TRBD2. V was clipped by 0 bases and J by 5 bases; unmatched bases: 8. The germline gives CDR1 LNHNV, CDR2 YYDKDF (reference sequence). The CDR3 is made up of 16 amino acids. DNA for the CDR3: TGTGCCACCAGCAGAGATGTCGGGGGGGCCGGGGAGACCCAGTACTTC. Residues: CATSRDVGGAGETQYF.

The V gene is TRBV2, the J gene TRBJ2-1, with 12 bases lining up with TRBD2. This CDR3 contains 14 residues. V lost 6 bases, J lost 6 bases, and 3 bases stayed unmatched. CDR1 and CDR2 from the germline V gene are SNHLY and FYNNEI. As DNA, the CDR3 is TGTGCCAGCAGAGGACTAGCGGGGTCCAATGAGCAGTTCTTC. Amino acid sequence: CASRGLAGSNEQFF.

The chain joins TRBV12-2 to TRBJ1-5; whether TRBD1, the table's D call, matches the DNA was not checked. TRBV12-2 is flagged as a pseudogene. The CDR3 has 15 residues. In nucleotides, the CDR3 is TGTGCAAGTCGACCTGGGACAAAAAGTATTCAGCCCCAGCATTTT. Protein product: CASRPGTKSIQPQHF.

The chain has TRBV12-3 or TRBV12-4 and TRBJ1-1; D is ambiguous. Deletions cut 3 bases from V and 4 bases from J, with 6 bases between. The CDR3 contains 12 residues. CDR3 sequence reads: CASSFASTEAFF. In nucleotides, the CDR3 is TGTGCCAGCAGTTTTGCCAGCACTGAAGCTTTCTTT.

The V call is TRBV11-1, the J call TRBJ1-1; weak D call: TRBD1 (5 bases). Looked up from germline, CDR1 is SGHAT and CDR2 is FQDESV (reference sequence). CDR3 size: 14 residues. Trimming took off 3 bases at V and 3 bases at J, with 11 bases between the two ends. The CDR3 protein is CASSFSGGDTEAFF. In DNA form, the CDR3 reads TGTGCCAGCAGCTTTTCGGGGGGAGACACTGAAGCTTTCTTT.

This sequence joins TRBV7-9 and TRBJ1-2; possibly TRBD1 for D (5 bases). The CDR3 is 16 amino acids. Trimming removed 3 bases at V and 0 bases at J, with 14 bases between. Looked up from germline, CDR1 is SEHNR and CDR2 is FQNEAQ (reference sequence). Here the CDR3 DNA reads TGTGCCAGCAGCTTCCTCGCAGGGCAAGCTAACTATGGCTACACCTTC. Residues: CASSFLAGQANYGYTF.

The chain couples TRBV10-2 to TRBJ1-2, with 9 bases lining up with TRBD1. Looked up from germline, CDR1 is WSHSY and CDR2 is SAAADI. The CDR3 spans 15 residues. J gave up 1 base and V 7 bases, and 7 bases lay outside the gene matches. CDR3 coding DNA: TGCGCCAGCATGGGGGAGGACAGGGGTAACTATGGCTACACCTTC. This codes for CASMGEDRGNYGYTF.

The rearrangement uses TRBV7-5 and TRBJ2-7; TRBD1 was called by the table and not checked on the DNA. TRBV7-5 is tagged as a pseudogene. The CDR3 totals 15 residues. CDR3 bases: TGTGTCAGAAGCCCCAACGACAAGAACGGCAACGAGCAGTACTTC. Its protein is CVRSPNDKNGNEQYF.